A single sample is the source of the 14 T cell receptor beta chains below, sequenced in a study of blood T cell repertoires in COVID-19. Clones were read by immunoSEQ multiplex PCR, and TCRdb kept only the in-frame ones, dropping some. Of roughly 330,000 clones in the sample, over 80% were seen once. What was sequenced was peripheral blood. These receptors all come from a man younger than 40 with COVID-19, enrolled during active disease.

The chain uses TRBV9 and TRBJ1-1; unclear D gene. V lost 0 bases, J lost 1 base, and 10 bases lay in between. The CDR3 totals 15 residues. CDR1 SGDLS and CDR2 YYNGEE come from the germline V gene. The CDR3 loop reads CASSVVGSPNTEAFF. In DNA, the CDR3 is TGTGCCAGCAGCGTAGTCGGGTCTCCGAACACTGAAGCTTTCTTT.

The rearrangement links TRBV30 to TRBJ2-5; TRBD1 aligns across 8 bases. This CDR3 comprises 13 residues. Germline V gene sequence: CDR1 GTSNPN, CDR2 SVGIG (reference sequence). The ends lost 3 bases at V and 4 bases at J; junction bases unmatched: 4. This chain's CDR3 is CAWSLDRGETQYF. Written as DNA, the CDR3 is TGTGCCTGGAGCCTCGACAGGGGAGAGACCCAGTACTTC.

This rearrangement joins TRBV19 to TRBJ1-2, with 8 bases that match TRBD1. V gave up 3 bases and J gave up 4 bases; unmatched junction bases: 4. CDR1 is LNHDA and CDR2 is SQIVND in the germline V gene (reference sequence). This CDR3 spans 14 amino acids. The CDR3 nucleotides are TGTGCCAGTAGTATCGTACAGGGGGGCTATGGCTACACCTTC. Its translation is CASSIVQGGYGYTF.

This chain links TRBV7-3 with TRBJ1-2; D is possibly TRBD1 (5 bases). This CDR3 region has 14 residues. Germline CDR1 and CDR2: SGHTA and FQGTGA. Trimming removed 2 bases at V and 4 bases at J, with 11 bases between. CDR3 sequence (DNA): TGTGCCAGCAGCTTACTCCAGGGCCCCTATGGCTACACCTTC. It encodes CASSLLQGPYGYTF.

The chain combines TRBV7-3 with TRBJ2-5, with a possible D match to TRBD2 (6 bases). V lost 2 bases, J lost 3 bases, and 13 bases lay in between. The CDR3 has 15 amino acids. The germline V gene encodes CDR1 SGHTA and CDR2 FQGTGA. The CDR3 DNA is TGTGCCAGCAGCTTAGGATTGCGGGGAGAAGAGACCCAGTACTTC. Translating it yields CASSLGLRGEETQYF.

The rearrangement links TRBV24-1 to TRBJ1-5, with D possibly TRBD1 on 5 matching bases. V dropped 3 bases and J dropped 6 bases, with 8 bases sitting between them. The CDR3 runs to 13 residues. The V gene's germline CDR1 is KGHDR and CDR2 SFDVKD. The CDR3 protein is CATSDNQGQPQHF. CDR3 sequence (DNA): TGTGCCACCAGTGATAACCAGGGTCAGCCCCAGCATTTT.

This CDR3 is CASSPQTGLYSGNTIYF. The DNA for the CDR3 is TGTGCCAGCTCACCGCAGACAGGGTTGTACTCTGGAAACACCATATATTTT. The V call is TRBV18, the J call TRBJ1-3, with 7 bases aligning to TRBD1. The CDR3 has 17 amino acids. Germline V CDR1 and CDR2: KGHSH, LQKENI. Losses at the gene ends were 3 bases for V and 0 bases for J; bases not matched to a gene: 8.

The rearrangement uses TRBV18 and TRBJ1-6; 7 nucleotides match TRBD1. J lost 6 bases, V lost 6 bases, and 8 bases had no gene match. CDR3 size: 15 residues. Germline V gives CDR1 KGHSH, CDR2 LQKENI. The DNA of the CDR3 is TGTGCCAGCTCCCCAAGCCGGGACAGTAATTCACCCCTCCACTTT. Residues: CASSPSRDSNSPLHF. Supplemented by reference TRBV18 and TRBJ1-6, the full variable domain reads NAGVMQNPRHLVRRRGQEARLRCSPMKGHSHVYWYRQLPEEGLKFMVYLQKENIIDESGMPKERFSAEFPKEGPSILRIQQVVRGDSAAYFCASSPSRDSNSPLHFGNGTRLTVT.

The gene calls are TRBV19 and TRBJ1-2; possible D gene TRBD1, 6 bases. Germline V gene lookup returns CDR1 LNHDA and CDR2 SQIVND (reference sequence). The CDR3 totals 17 residues. V lost 2 bases and J lost 5, with 21 bases in between. The CDR3 region has the DNA TGTGCCAGTAGTATACCACAGGGTTTAGGGGATAGATATGGCTACACCTTC. It specifies CASSIPQGLGDRYGYTF.

This clone occurred a few times. CDR3 nucleotides: TGTGCCAGCACCCGGGACAGGGGATCTGAAGCTTTCTTT. Its translation is CASTRDRGSEAFF. The chain joins TRBV18 to TRBJ1-1; TRBD1 matches 10 bases. The CDR3 contains 13 residues. The germline gives CDR1 KGHSH, CDR2 LQKENI. Trimming at V came to 8 bases and at J to 6 bases, leaving 6 bases not matched to a gene.

A few counts support this clone. The CDR3 region is CASSKELTEIANTGELFF. In nucleotides, the CDR3 is TGTGCCAGCAGCAAAGAGCTCACAGAGATCGCGAACACCGGGGAGCTGTTTTTT. The chain has TRBV21-1 and TRBJ2-2; the table's D call TRBD1 went unverified against the DNA. TRBV21-1 is termed a pseudogene. The CDR3 sequence is 18 residues long.

The chain recombines TRBV11-2 with TRBJ2-1; tentatively, D is TRBD2 (5 bases). The ends were cut back, 3 bases at V and 0 bases at J, with 21 bases in the middle. Germline V CDR1 and CDR2: SGHAT, FQNNGV. The CDR3 sequence is 19 residues long. CDR3 protein: CASSFGRTSGSISYNEQFF. The DNA of the CDR3 is TGTGCCAGCAGCTTTGGTCGGACGAGCGGATCTATCTCCTACAATGAGCAGTTCTTC. The full variable domain, in which reference TRBV11-2 and TRBJ2-1 provide the parts outside the CDR3, is EAGVAQSPRYKIIEKRQSVAFWCNPISGHATLYWYQQILGQGPKLLIQFQNNGVVDDSQLPKDRFSAERLKGVDSTLKIQPAKLEDSAVYLCASSFGRTSGSISYNEQFFGPGTRLTVL.

The chain carries TRBV19 and TRBJ1-5, with 8 bases that match TRBD1. The CDR3 contains 13 residues. The V gene end was trimmed by 7 bases and the J gene end by 9 bases; junction bases not matched to a gene: 8. Germline V lookup: CDR1 LNHDA, CDR2 SQIVND (reference sequence). CDR3 coding DNA: TGTGCCAGTATTGGACAGGGCCGTGGGCCCCAGCATTTT. Amino acids: CASIGQGRGPQHF.

The chain uses TRBV6-2 or TRBV6-3 and TRBJ1-1; 8 positions agree with TRBD1. Looked up from germline, CDR1 is MNHEY and CDR2 is SVGEGT. This CDR3 has 15 residues. V dropped 4 bases and J dropped 5; count of bases not matched to a gene: 9. The CDR3 reads CASSLTGGWRTEAFF. The CDR3 DNA follows: TGTGCCAGCAGTTTAACAGGGGGATGGAGGACTGAAGCTTTCTTT.